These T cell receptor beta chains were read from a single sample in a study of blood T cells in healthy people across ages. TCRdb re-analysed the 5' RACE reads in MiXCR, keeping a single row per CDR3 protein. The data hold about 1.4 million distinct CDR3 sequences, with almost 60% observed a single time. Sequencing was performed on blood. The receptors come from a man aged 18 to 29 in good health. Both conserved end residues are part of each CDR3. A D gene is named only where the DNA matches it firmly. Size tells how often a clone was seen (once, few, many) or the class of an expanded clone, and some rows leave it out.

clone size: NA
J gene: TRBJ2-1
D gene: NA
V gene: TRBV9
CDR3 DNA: TGTGCCAGCAGCGTAGCTTGGATGGGAGGAAATGAGCAGTTCTTC
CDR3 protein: CASSVAWMGGNEQFF

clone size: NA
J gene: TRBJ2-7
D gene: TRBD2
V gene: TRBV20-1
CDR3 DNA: TGCAGTGCTGACCGGGGAGCGGGAGGCGGGCAGTACTTC
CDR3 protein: CSADRGAGGGQYF

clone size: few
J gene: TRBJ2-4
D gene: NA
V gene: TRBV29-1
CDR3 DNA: TGCAGCGTTGAATTCCCGGCTGAAAACATTCAGTACTTC
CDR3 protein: CSVEFPAENIQYF

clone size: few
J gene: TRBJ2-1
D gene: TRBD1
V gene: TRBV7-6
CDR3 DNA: TGTGCCAGCAGCTTAGAAACAGGGACAGGGGGCGCAGGGAATGAGCAGTTCTTC
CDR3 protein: CASSLETGTGGAGNEQFF

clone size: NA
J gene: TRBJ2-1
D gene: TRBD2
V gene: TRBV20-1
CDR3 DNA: TGCAGTGCTAAGACTAGCGGGAAACTGCAGTTCTTC
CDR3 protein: CSAKTSGKLQFF

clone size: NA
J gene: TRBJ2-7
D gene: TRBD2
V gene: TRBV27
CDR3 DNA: TGTGCCAGCAGTTTGTCCAGGGACTACAATGAGCAGTACTTC
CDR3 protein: CASSLSRDYNEQYF

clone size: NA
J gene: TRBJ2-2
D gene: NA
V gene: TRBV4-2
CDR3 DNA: TGTGCCAGCAGCCCCCGTTCCCAGTCCACCGGGGAGCTGTTTTTT
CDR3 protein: CASSPRSQSTGELFF

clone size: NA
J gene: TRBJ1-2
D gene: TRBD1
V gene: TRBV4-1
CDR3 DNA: TGCGCCAGCAGCCAAGGGGGACAGGGGACTAACTATGGCTACACCTTC
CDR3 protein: CASSQGGQGTNYGYTF

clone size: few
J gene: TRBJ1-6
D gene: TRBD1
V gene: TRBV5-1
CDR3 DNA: TGCGCCAGCAGCAAGGACAGGGGGTTGTCACCCCTCCACTTT
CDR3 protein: CASSKDRGLSPLHF

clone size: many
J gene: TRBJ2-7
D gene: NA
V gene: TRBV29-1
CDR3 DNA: TGCAGCGGTCGGGACACTAAATACGAGCAGTACTTC
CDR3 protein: CSGRDTKYEQYF

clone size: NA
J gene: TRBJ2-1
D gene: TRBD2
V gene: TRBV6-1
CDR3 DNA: TGTGCCAGCCGTACTAGCGGGACGGGTGAGCAGTTCTTC
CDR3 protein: CASRTSGTGEQFF

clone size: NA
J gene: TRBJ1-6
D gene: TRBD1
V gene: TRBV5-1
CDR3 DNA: TGCGCCAGCAGCTTGGAGCCAGGGGGCGATTTCTCACCCCTCCACTTT
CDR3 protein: CASSLEPGGDFSPLHF

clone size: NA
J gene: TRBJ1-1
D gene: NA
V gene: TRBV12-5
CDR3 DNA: TGTGCTAGTGGTTCGGAGCCTAACACTGAAGCTTTCTTT
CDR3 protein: CASGSEPNTEAFF

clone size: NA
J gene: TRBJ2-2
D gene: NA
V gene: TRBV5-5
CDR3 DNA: TGTGCCAGCAGCTTGGCGCTGTGGGATGGATGGACCGGGGAGCTGTTTTTT
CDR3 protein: CASSLALWDGWTGELFF

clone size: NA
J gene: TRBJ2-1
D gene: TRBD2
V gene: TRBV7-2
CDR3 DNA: TGTGCCAGCAGCGTGGGACTAGCGGGACCAAGAGGGAATGAGCAGTTCTTC
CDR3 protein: CASSVGLAGPRGNEQFF

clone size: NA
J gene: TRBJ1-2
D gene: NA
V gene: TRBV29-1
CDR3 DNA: TGCAGCGTTTCCGACACCCTAAGGACAGCCTTGGGGGGCTACACCTTC
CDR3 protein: CSVSDTLRTALGGYTF

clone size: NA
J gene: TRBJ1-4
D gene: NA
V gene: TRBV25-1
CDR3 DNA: TGTGCCAGCACCCCGAATCGACGGACTAATGAAAAACTGTTTTTT
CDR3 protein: CASTPNRRTNEKLFF

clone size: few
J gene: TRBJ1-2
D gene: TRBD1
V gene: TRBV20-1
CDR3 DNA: TGCAGTGCGATAGCGGGGACAGGCGACTATGGCTACACCTTC
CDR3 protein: CSAIAGTGDYGYTF

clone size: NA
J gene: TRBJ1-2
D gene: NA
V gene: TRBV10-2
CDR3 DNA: TGCGCCAGCATAGACATAAACTATGGCTACACCTTC
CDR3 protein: CASIDINYGYTF

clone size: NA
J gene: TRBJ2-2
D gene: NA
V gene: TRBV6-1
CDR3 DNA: TGTGCCAGCAGCCGTCGAGATAGCTTACCAAACACCGGGGAGCTGTTTTTT
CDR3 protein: CASSRRDSLPNTGELFF

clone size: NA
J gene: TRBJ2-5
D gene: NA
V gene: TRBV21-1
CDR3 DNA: TGTGCCAGCAGCAAGGAGGTTTACGGAGCCTGCCAAGAGACCCAGTACTTC
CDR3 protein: CASSKEVYGACQETQYF